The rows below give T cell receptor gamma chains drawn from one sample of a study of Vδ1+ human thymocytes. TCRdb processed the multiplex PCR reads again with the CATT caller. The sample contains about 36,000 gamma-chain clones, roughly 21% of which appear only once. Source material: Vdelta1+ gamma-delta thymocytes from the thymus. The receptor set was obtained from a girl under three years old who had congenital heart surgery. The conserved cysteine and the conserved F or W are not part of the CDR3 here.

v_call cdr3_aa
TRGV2 ATWDGQGGYKKL
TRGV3 ATWDRPGENYYKKL
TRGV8 ATWDNPNYYKKL
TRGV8 ATWDPEYYKKL
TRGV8 ATWDEGEKL
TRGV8 ATWDEADYYKKL
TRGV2 ATWDGQGKL
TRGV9 ALWEGSACYKKL
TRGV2 ATWDGPLPYYKKL
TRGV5 ATWDSPVWL
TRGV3 ATWERRGSSDWIKT
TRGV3 ATWENCRSYYKKL
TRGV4 ATWDGTTGWFKI
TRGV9 ALWMPREKL
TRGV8 ATWDSRRDKKL
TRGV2 ATWDESYYKKL
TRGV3 ATCRSNYYKKL
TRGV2 ATWDGPTFKKL
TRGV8 ATWDGINYKKL
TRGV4 ATWDGTRGYYYKKL
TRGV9 ALWEVPKLRYYKKL
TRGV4 ATWAARLGDWIKT
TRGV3 ATWEFPNYYKKL
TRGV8 ATWDRSNYYKKL
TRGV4 ATWDGLGDYKKL
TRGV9 ALWEVKSEKL
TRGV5 ATWDSHKKL
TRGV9 ALWEVLSDWIKT
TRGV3 ATWDRPPYKKL
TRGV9 ALWETEGDMDKKL
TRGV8 ATWNASNYYKKL
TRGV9 TLWEIGRYYKKL
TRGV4 TLVYKKL
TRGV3 ATWDRPRGAYKKL
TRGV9 ALWSYYKKL
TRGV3 ATWDRSASDWIKT
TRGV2 ATCPSGYYKKL
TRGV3 ATWDREWGTGWFKI
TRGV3 ATWDRTSNYYKKL
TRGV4 ATWDGWPLNYYKKL
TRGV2 ATWDDPSSDWIKT
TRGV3 ATWDKGDKKL
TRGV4 ATWDETYKKL
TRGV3 ATWSRYYKKL
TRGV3 ATWDRVLDYYKKL
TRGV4 ATWDGLRDYKKL